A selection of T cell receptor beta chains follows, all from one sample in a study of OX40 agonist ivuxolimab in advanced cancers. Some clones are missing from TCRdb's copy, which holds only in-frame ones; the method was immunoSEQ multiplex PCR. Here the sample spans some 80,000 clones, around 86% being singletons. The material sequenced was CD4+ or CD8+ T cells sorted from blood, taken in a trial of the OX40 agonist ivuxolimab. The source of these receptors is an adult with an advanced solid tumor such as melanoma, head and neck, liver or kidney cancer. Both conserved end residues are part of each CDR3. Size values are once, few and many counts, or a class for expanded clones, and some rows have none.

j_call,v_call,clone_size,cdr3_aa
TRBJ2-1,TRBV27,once,CASSGDYYNEQFF
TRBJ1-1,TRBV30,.,CAWRGANTEAFF
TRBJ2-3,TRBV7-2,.,CASSLFNPLGATDTQYF
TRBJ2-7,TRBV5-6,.,CTSSPRGFYEQYF
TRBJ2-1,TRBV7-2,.,CASSRRGAGNEQFF
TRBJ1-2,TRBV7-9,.,CASSLNTGGPNYGYTF
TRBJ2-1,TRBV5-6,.,CASSLRDNEQFF
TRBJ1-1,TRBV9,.,CASSVAPENTEAFF
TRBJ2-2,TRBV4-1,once,CASSQDSLAAYTGELFF
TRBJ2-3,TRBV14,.,CASSHQDTQYF
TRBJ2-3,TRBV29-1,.,CSVAWAYTDTQYF
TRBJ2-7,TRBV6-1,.,CASSEVASGGDEQYF
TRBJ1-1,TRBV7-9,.,CASSKDRNTEAFF
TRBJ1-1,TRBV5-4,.,CASSQENTEAFF
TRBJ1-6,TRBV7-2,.,CASSLGTGSPLHF
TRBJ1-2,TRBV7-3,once,CASSGTGSYGYTF
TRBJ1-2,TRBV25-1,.,CASSDARGAPNYGYTF
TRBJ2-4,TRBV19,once,CASRGTDASNIQYF
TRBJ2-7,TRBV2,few,CASSGGESSYEQYF
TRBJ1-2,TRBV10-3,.,CAISEDSNYGYTF
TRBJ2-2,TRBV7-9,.,CASSPPASNTGELFF
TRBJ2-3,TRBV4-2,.,CASSRLVAGGLTDTQYF
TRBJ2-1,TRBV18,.,CASSPPLTSGESYNEQFF
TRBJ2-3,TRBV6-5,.,CASSYSLGTDTQYF
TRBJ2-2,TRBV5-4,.,CASSPTPGTVNTGELFF
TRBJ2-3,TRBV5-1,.,CASSSPGTGADTQYF
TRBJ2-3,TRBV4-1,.,CASSQRDTPSTDTQYF
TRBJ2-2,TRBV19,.,CASSAGTGKFTGELFF
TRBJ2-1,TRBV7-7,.,CASSLGGPYNEQFF
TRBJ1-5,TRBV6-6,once,CASTGGARTLNQPQHF
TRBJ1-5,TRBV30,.,CAWSDSISASNQPQHF
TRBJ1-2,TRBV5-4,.,CASSPQQGNSYGYTF
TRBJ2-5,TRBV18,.,CASSPLTSGEETQYF
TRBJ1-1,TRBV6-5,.,CASSYPGNTEAFF
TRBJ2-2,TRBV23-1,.,CASSQLPGPNTGELFF
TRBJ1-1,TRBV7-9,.,CASSLAGGDGAFF
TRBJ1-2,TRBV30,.,CAWESPGVYGYTF
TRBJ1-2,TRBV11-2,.,CASNPWSDAGGYTF
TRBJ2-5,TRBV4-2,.,CASSQRGQGQETQYF
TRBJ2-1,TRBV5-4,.,CASSLEPGRGYNEQFF
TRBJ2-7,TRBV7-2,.,CASSSGQTQEQYF
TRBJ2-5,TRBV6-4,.,CASSPGQGGGQETQYF
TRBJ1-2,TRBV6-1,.,CASSEGASGEWVYGYTF
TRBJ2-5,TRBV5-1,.,CASSTGLARETQYF
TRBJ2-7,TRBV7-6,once,CASSLGTAGEQYF
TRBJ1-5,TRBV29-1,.,CSVAAGGEASNQPQHF
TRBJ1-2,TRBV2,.,CASSLGQDYGYTF
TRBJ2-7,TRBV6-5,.,CASMFLTGPYEQYF
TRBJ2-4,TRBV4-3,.,CASSHTTGLAGVQNIQYF
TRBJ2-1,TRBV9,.,CASSVVGDGTYNEQFF
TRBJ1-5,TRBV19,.,CASSIVRWGTHQPQHF
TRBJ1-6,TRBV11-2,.,CASSLDPGTSPLHF
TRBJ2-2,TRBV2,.,CASSETGQDTGELFF
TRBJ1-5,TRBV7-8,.,CASSSDRGNQPQHF